The present T cell receptor beta chain was sequenced within a study of CD8+ T cells in alopecia areata. It was cDNA, reverse transcribed from extracted RNA, that served as the sequencing template. TCRdb keeps only in-frame clones here, not all; method: immunoSEQ multiplex PCR. The sample includes under 350,000 clones, 58% of them seen just once. The treatment denotes: oral pan-JAK inhibitor, 5-10 mg twice daily. V gave up 8 bases and J gave up 7 bases, with 15 bases separating them. Germline V CDR1 and CDR2: GTSNPN, SVGIG (reference sequence). The CDR3 length is 11 residues. The rearrangement joins TRBV30 to TRBJ2-7, with D perhaps matching TRBD1 or TRBD2 (5 bases each). Specimen: CD4+ T cells sorted from blood, collected at week 24, from a patient treated with tofacitinib. This clonotype was sampled from a human donor with alopecia areata. CDR3 nucleotides: TGTGCCGGGGGTCGAGCAGCGGAGCAGTACTTC. It encodes CAGGRAAEQYF.